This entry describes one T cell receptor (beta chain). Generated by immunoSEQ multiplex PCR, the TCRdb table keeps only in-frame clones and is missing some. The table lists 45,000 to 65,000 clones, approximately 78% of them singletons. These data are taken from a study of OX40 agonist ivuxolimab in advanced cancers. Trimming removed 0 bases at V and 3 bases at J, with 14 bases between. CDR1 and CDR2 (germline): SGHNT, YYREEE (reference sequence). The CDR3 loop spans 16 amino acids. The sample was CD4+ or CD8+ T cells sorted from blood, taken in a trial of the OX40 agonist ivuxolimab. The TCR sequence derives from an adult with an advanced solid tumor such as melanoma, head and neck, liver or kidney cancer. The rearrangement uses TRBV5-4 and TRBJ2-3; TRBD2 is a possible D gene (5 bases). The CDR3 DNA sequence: TGTGCCAGCAGCTTGGCCCCCGGGGAAGCGACAGATACGCAGTATTTT. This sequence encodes CASSLAPGEATDTQYF.